Following are 26 T cell receptor beta chains from one sample sequenced in a study of cytomegalovirus exposure and HLA in healthy donors. This PCR relied on a set of 60 Vbeta primers and 13 Jbeta primers. Method: immunoSEQ multiplex PCR; TCRdb's copy keeps in-frame clones and lacks some. Among some 140,000 clones listed, over 75% were seen once. Sequencing was carried out using PBMCs. The receptors derive from a woman between 45 and 60 years old in good health and CMV-seropositive.

In this sample, this clone turned up once. The rearrangement uses TRBV28 and TRBJ2-7; unclear D gene. CDR1 is MDHEN, CDR2 SYDVKM, per germline. V was trimmed by 6 bases and J by 6 bases, leaving 12 bases between them. This CDR3 is 12 amino acids long. Here the CDR3 DNA reads TGTGCCAGCAGCCTCAAGGCGGTCGAGCAGTACTTC. Protein: CASSLKAVEQYF.

The CDR3 coding sequence is TGTGCCAGCAGTGAAAACAGGGTCAAGGAGACCCAGTACTTC. It encodes CASSENRVKETQYF. The rearrangement uses TRBV2 and TRBJ2-5, with TRBD1 as a possible D gene (6 bases). CDR1 is SNHLY and CDR2 is FYNNEI in the germline V gene. The CDR3 spans 14 residues. V dropped 2 bases and J dropped 5 bases, with 12 bases sitting between them.

This clone occurred once. The genes are TRBV2 and TRBJ1-4; 11 positions agree with TRBD1. The CDR3 consists of 16 residues. The germline gives CDR1 SNHLY, CDR2 FYNNEI. The V and J ends lost 4 bases and 10 bases, in that order; junction bases with no gene match: 11. The CDR3 reads CASSGTGGARGGKLFF. CDR3 bases: TGTGCCAGCAGTGGGACAGGGGGCGCCAGGGGGGGAAAACTGTTTTTT.

The chain employs TRBV19 and TRBJ1-2; perhaps TRBD1 as D (6 bases). V lost 4 bases to trimming and J lost 6 bases, with 12 bases between them. In germline, CDR1 is LNHDA, CDR2 SQIVND (reference sequence). The CDR3 is 13 amino acids. The CDR3 loop is CASSTQGFDGYTF. In DNA form, the CDR3 reads TGTGCCAGTAGTACTCAGGGGTTCGATGGCTACACCTTC.

The rearrangement joins TRBV12-5 to TRBJ2-2; 7 bases align to TRBD2. This CDR3 is built from 16 residues. Looked up from germline, CDR1 is LGHNT and CDR2 is FRNRAP. After removal of 1 base from V and 3 bases from J, the junction contained 5 bases not matched to a gene. The CDR3 DNA sequence: TGTGCTAGTGGTTTGGCTTCTAGCGGCGACACCGGGGAGCTGTTTTTT. It is translated as CASGLASSGDTGELFF.

The CDR3 DNA reads as TGTGCCAGCAGCCGGGACAGGGTAAACTATGGCTACACCTTC. Translated: CASSRDRVNYGYTF. V usage is TRBV4-2 and J usage is TRBJ1-2; 9 nucleotides agree with TRBD1. This CDR3 spans 14 amino acids. The V and J ends lost 4 bases and 2 bases, in that order; junction bases with no gene match: 2. CDR1 and CDR2 (germline): LGHNA, YNFKEQ.

The chain couples TRBV4-1 to TRBJ2-7; TRBD1 matches 9 bases. Germline lookup yields CDR1 MGHRA and CDR2 YSYEKL. This CDR3 region has 18 residues. Germline trimming cut 4 bases from V and 4 bases from J; bases unmatched to any gene: 17. DNA for the CDR3: TGCGCCAGCAGCCGATTACGGGCGGGACAGGGAAGTTCGTACGAGCAGTACTTC. Translating it yields CASSRLRAGQGSSYEQYF.

This clone was seen only a few times. The chain links TRBV7-9 to TRBJ2-5; D gene unclear. In germline, CDR1 is SEHNR, CDR2 FQNEAQ (reference sequence). Trimming shortened V by 1 base and J by 9 bases, and 18 bases separated the two germline ends. CDR3 size: 15 residues. The CDR3 DNA reads as TGTGCCAGCAGCTTAGTTGGGCAGCTACGAGATGCCCAGTACTTC. Its translation: CASSLVGQLRDAQYF. The full variable domain, with the rest looked up from reference TRBV7-9 and TRBJ2-5, is DTGVSQNPRHKITKRGQNVTFRCDPISEHNRLYWYRQTLGQGPEFLTYFQNEAQLEKSRLLSDRFSAERPKGSFSTLEIQRTEQGDSAMYLCASSLVGQLRDAQYFGPGTRLLVL.

The chain links TRBV4-1 to TRBJ1-1; D perhaps matches TRBD1 (5 bases). This CDR3 is built from 14 residues. Germline V gene data show CDR1 as MGHRA and CDR2 as YSYEKL. Trimming stripped 4 bases from V and 7 bases from J, with 16 bases between. CDR3 bases: TGCGCCAGCAGCCCCTTTAGGGGCAGGGTTGAAGCTTTCTTT. Its translation is CASSPFRGRVEAFF.

This chain uses TRBV11-3 with TRBJ2-3; D is unclear. CDR1 and CDR2 from the germline V gene are SGHNT and YENEEA. The CDR3 consists of 13 residues. The V end was cut by 0 bases, the J end by 4 bases, with 5 bases between. The CDR3 sequence is CASSLDTPDTQYF. CDR3 DNA sequence: TGTGCCAGCAGCTTAGATACTCCAGATACGCAGTATTTT.

The J gene is TRBJ1-5, the V gene TRBV28, with D maybe TRBD1 (6 bases). The germline gives CDR1 MDHEN, CDR2 SYDVKM. This CDR3 is 13 amino acids long. Trimming took 10 bases from V and 0 from J, leaving 10 bases between them. CDR3 sequence: CATRGGSNQPQHF. The CDR3 DNA sequence: TGTGCCACCAGGGGAGGTAGCAATCAGCCCCAGCATTTT. Filled out from reference TRBV28 and TRBJ1-5, the complete variable domain reads DVKVTQSSRYLVKRTGEKVFLECVQDMDHENMFWYRQDPGLGLRLIYFSYDVKMKEKGDIPEGYSVSREKKERFSLILESASTNQTSMYLCATRGGSNQPQHFGDGTRLSIL.

This chain joins TRBV5-1 and TRBJ2-1, with 8 positions matching TRBD1. The V segment lost 3 bases and the J segment 8 bases; nucleotides outside the gene matches: 7. Per germline, CDR1 SGHRS and CDR2 YFSETQ. This CDR3 region has 14 residues. In DNA form, the CDR3 reads TGCGCCAGCAGCTCACGACAGGGGATTGATGAGCAGTTCTTC. Translated: CASSSRQGIDEQFF.

The gene calls are TRBV7-8 and TRBJ1-3; D unresolved. The CDR3 has 16 residues. Germline CDR1 is SGHVS and CDR2 is FQNEAQ. Trimming cost V 1 base and J 1 base, with 11 bases left between them. The DNA for the CDR3 is TGTGCCAGCAGCTTAGGAATACACGAATCTGGAAACACCATATATTTT. It is translated as CASSLGIHESGNTIYF.

The rearrangement uses TRBV18 and TRBJ1-6, with 8 bases lining up with TRBD1. The CDR3 runs 18 residues. Germline V lookup: CDR1 KGHSH, CDR2 LQKENI. Trimming took 5 bases from V and 0 from J; bases not matched to a gene: 9. CDR3 residues: CASSSRQGSSSYNSPLHF. CDR3 bases: TGTGCCAGCTCATCCAGACAGGGGTCGAGCTCCTATAATTCACCCCTCCACTTT.

The gene calls are TRBV7-3 and TRBJ2-3, with TRBD1 as a possible D gene (6 bases). This CDR3 spans 15 amino acids. The germline V gene has CDR1 SGHTA and CDR2 FQGTGA. Trimming left V 4 bases short and J 2 bases short, with 13 bases between. CDR3 nucleotides: TGTGCCAGCAGCTCACAGGGTCTCTCCACAGATACGCAGTATTTT. Protein: CASSSQGLSTDTQYF.

The chain combines TRBV5-5 with TRBJ2-7; tentatively, D is TRBD2 (7 bases). With 4 bases removed from V and 1 base from J, the gap between germline ends came to 18 bases. CDR1 and CDR2 (germline): SGHKS, YYEKEE (reference sequence). The CDR3 loop spans 16 amino acids. The CDR3 loop is CASSPREGGRSYEQYF. The DNA of the CDR3 is TGTGCCAGCAGCCCGAGGGAGGGGGGAAGGTCCTACGAGCAGTACTTC.

The J gene is TRBJ1-1, the V gene TRBV14, with a tentative D call TRBD1 (5 bases). This CDR3 spans 15 amino acids. Deletions cut 0 bases from V and 3 bases from J, with 11 bases between. CDR1 and CDR2 (germline): SGHDN, FVKESK. The CDR3, as DNA: TGTGCCAGCAGCCAAGATTGGGGGAGGGACACTGAAGCTTTCTTT. This translates into CASSQDWGRDTEAFF.

This rearrangement joins TRBV6-6 to TRBJ1-2; D is unclear. Per the germline V gene, CDR1 is MNHNY and CDR2 is SVGAGI (reference sequence). Trimming took off 1 base at V and 4 bases at J, with 10 bases between the two ends. This CDR3 contains 14 residues. Here the CDR3 reads CASSYLEGTYGYTF. As DNA, the CDR3 is TGTGCCAGCAGTTACTTGGAGGGTACCTATGGCTACACCTTC.

V is TRBV2 and J is TRBJ2-4; D unclear. The CDR3 is 14 amino acids. CDR1 SNHLY and CDR2 FYNNEI come from the germline V gene. Between the trimmed V and J ends, which lost 6 bases and 0 bases, there was a span of 9 bases. The CDR3 DNA reads TGTGCCAGCAGACTCCTAATAGCCAAAAACATTCAGTACTTC. Residues: CASRLLIAKNIQYF.

V usage is TRBV7-8 and J usage is TRBJ2-1, with a tentative D call TRBD2 (5 bases). The CDR3 totals 15 residues. CDR1 SGHVS and CDR2 FQNEAQ come from the germline V gene. Deletions cut 5 bases from V and 4 bases from J, with 15 bases between. This chain's CDR3 is CASSATRVTYNEQFF. CDR3 DNA: TGTGCCAGCAGCGCTACTAGAGTTACTTACAATGAGCAGTTCTTC.

The rearrangement uses TRBV7-3 and TRBJ1-2; D is ambiguous. Trimming took off 4 bases at V and 8 bases at J, with 17 bases between the two ends. Per germline, CDR1 SGHTA and CDR2 FQGTGA. The CDR3 covers 14 residues. CDR3 region: CASSSNGRVGGYTF. CDR3 DNA sequence: TGTGCCAGCAGCTCGAATGGGAGGGTCGGCGGCTACACCTTC.

This clone was observed a few times. This rearrangement joins TRBV19 to TRBJ2-3; the match to TRBD2 covers 9 bases. Germline CDR1 and CDR2: LNHDA and SQIVND (reference sequence). Trimming removed 6 bases from V and 3 bases from J; junction bases left unmatched: 7. The CDR3 has 15 amino acids. CDR3 sequence: CASRPPGLATDTQYF. Here the CDR3 DNA reads TGTGCCAGTAGGCCCCCGGGACTAGCTACAGATACGCAGTATTTT.

In its sample, this clone was seen once. The chain joins TRBV28 to TRBJ2-7; 9 bases align to TRBD1. Germline values: CDR1 MDHEN, CDR2 SYDVKM. V trimming: 5 bases; J trimming: 9 bases; junction bases outside the gene matches: 14. The CDR3 runs 15 residues. The CDR3 loop reads CASSPGQGPYDGQYF. The CDR3 nucleotides are TGTGCCAGCAGTCCCGGACAGGGGCCTTACGACGGGCAGTACTTC.

The chain couples TRBV5-1 to TRBJ2-2, with a tentative D call TRBD1 (6 bases). The CDR3 sequence is 16 residues long. Trimming left V 0 bases short and J 6 bases short, with 15 bases between. Germline CDR1 reads SGHRS; CDR2 reads YFSETQ. The CDR3 nucleotides are TGCGCCAGCAGCTTGGCCGCAGGGGTAGGCGCCGGGGAGCTGTTTTTT. Translating gives CASSLAAGVGAGELFF.

This chain joins TRBV18 and TRBJ2-3; D remains unclear. The CDR3 contains 12 residues. V was shortened by 3 bases and J by 9 bases, with 10 bases between the two germline ends. CDR1 and CDR2 (germline): KGHSH, LQKENI. This CDR3 reads CASSPNTETQYF. CDR3 in DNA: TGTGCCAGCTCACCCAACACGGAGACGCAGTATTTT.

About this clone: Other DNA sequences in this sample translate to the same CDR3. V is TRBV2 and J is TRBJ2-5; no firm D call. With 5 bases removed from V and 5 bases from J, the gap between germline ends came to 9 bases. The CDR3 has 12 amino acids. Germline V gives CDR1 SNHLY, CDR2 FYNNEI. This CDR3 is CASSLLEETQYF. The CDR3 DNA reads TGTGCCAGCAGTCTGTTGGAGGAGACCCAGTACTTC.